The rows below give T cell receptor beta chains drawn from one sample of a study of shared clonotypes between healthy human individuals. The table came from immunoSEQ multiplex PCR; TCRdb's copy has only in-frame clones and leaves some out. The data show roughly 1,800,000 clones, just under 95% seen once. Source material: naive CD8+ T cells sorted from blood. The receptors shown here come from a man between 18 and 29 years old in good health. Both conserved end residues are part of each CDR3. The D gene is left open where the match is weak. Size is omitted from some rows. Given values are once, few, many or a class for expanded clones.

>TRBV28|.|TRBD2|TRBJ2-3
TGTGCCAGCAAGGTAGCGGGCGGATACACAGATACGCAGTATTTT
CASKVAGGYTDTQYF
>TRBV5-6|once|TRBD1|TRBJ1-1
TGTGCCAGCAGCAGGGGAGGACAGGGAGGGTTTCTTATGAACACTGAAGCTTTCTTT
CASSRGGQGGFLMNTEAFF
>TRBV6-5|.|.|TRBJ2-3
TGTGCCAGCAGTTACACGGGGTCGCCGGGCACAGATACGCAGTATTTT
CASSYTGSPGTDTQYF
>TRBV4-1|.|.|TRBJ2-7
TGCGCCAGCAGCCAGTTGCCGGGACCTGGTTACGAGCAGTACTTC
CASSQLPGPGYEQYF
>TRBV2|.|.|TRBJ2-7
TGTGCCAGCAGTGGGAACTCGTACGAGCAGTACTTC
CASSGNSYEQYF
>TRBV14|.|TRBD2|TRBJ2-7
TGTGCCAGCAGCCAACTAGCGGGAGGGTACGAGCAGTACTTC
CASSQLAGGYEQYF
>TRBV6-5|.|.|TRBJ1-1
TGTGCCAGCAGTTACTACCGGGGGGAGACTGAAGCTTTCTTT
CASSYYRGETEAFF
>TRBV5-6|.|.|TRBJ2-2
TGTGCCAGCAGCGGACCCCCCGGGGAGCTGTTTTTT
CASSGPPGELFF
>TRBV5-6|.|TRBD1|TRBJ2-7
TGTGCCAGCAGCTACGACAGGGGATACGAGCAGTACTTC
CASSYDRGYEQYF
>TRBV9|few|TRBD1|TRBJ2-7
TGTGCCAGCACCGTCGGGACAGCCTCCTACGAGCAGTACTTC
CASTVGTASYEQYF
>TRBV6-5|.|TRBD2|TRBJ2-2
TGTGCCAGCAGCCCCCGATCGGGGGGTACCGGGGAGCTGTTTTTT
CASSPRSGGTGELFF
>TRBV4-1|.|TRBD2|TRBJ2-7
TGCGCCAGCAGCGACAGGGCTAGCGGGAGCTACGAGCAGTACTTC
CASSDRASGSYEQYF
>TRBV6-5|.|TRBD2|TRBJ2-2
TGTGCCAGCAGTTACAGGCTAGCGGGGGGGACCGGGGAGCTGTTTTTT
CASSYRLAGGTGELFF
>TRBV12-5|.|.|TRBJ2-5
TGTGCTAGTGGATCAGGGTCCTCGGGGGAGACCCAGTACTTC
CASGSGSSGETQYF
>TRBV27|.|.|TRBJ1-2
TGTGCCAGCAGTTTATCAGGCTATGGCTACACCTTC
CASSLSGYGYTF
>TRBV30|.|.|TRBJ1-2
TGTGCCTGGAGTGTACCAGTACAGGGAGTATATGGCTACACCTTC
CAWSVPVQGVYGYTF
>TRBV4-3|.|.|TRBJ2-1
TGCGCCAGCAGCCAAGACTATAGCTCCTACAATGAGCAGTTCTTC
CASSQDYSSYNEQFF
>TRBV9|.|TRBD2|TRBJ2-1
TGTGCCAGCAGCTTTAGCGGGAGGGCCGACAATGAGCAGTTCTTC
CASSFSGRADNEQFF
>TRBV28|.|TRBD1|TRBJ1-2
TGTGCCAGCACCTCTACTTGGACAGGGTTTCGACTTTACTATGGCTACACCTTC
CASTSTWTGFRLYYGYTF
>TRBV13|once|.|TRBJ1-1
TGTGCCAGCAGCCCCAGGGCAATGAACACTGAAGCTTTCTTT
CASSPRAMNTEAFF
>TRBV5-1|.|.|TRBJ2-7
TGCGCCAGCAGCTTGACGGGAGAGCAGTACTTC
CASSLTGEQYF
>TRBV7-9|.|.|TRBJ2-1
TGTGCCAGCAGCTTATTCGGTATCGGTAGCTCCTACAATGAGCAGTTCTTC
CASSLFGIGSSYNEQFF
>TRBV6-5|.|.|TRBJ1-2
TGTGCCAGCAGACTGAGGGAGGCAGAGTATGGCTACACCTTC
CASRLREAEYGYTF
>TRBV6-5|.|.|TRBJ2-1
TGTGCCAGCAGTTACGAGGCCGGGAGAGGGAGTGAGCAGTTCTTC
CASSYEAGRGSEQFF
>TRBV7-2|.|.|TRBJ2-3
TGTGCCAGCAGCTCCGGTAAGGACCCCCATGAGGCCACAGATACGCAGTATTTT
CASSSGKDPHEATDTQYF
>TRBV7-8|.|.|TRBJ2-3
TGTGCCAGCAGCGCAATAAGACCCACAGATACGCAGTATTTT
CASSAIRPTDTQYF
>TRBV6-4|.|.|TRBJ1-3
TGTGCCAGCAGTGACTCGAGTCTGGGCCGTGGGAACACCATATATTTT
CASSDSSLGRGNTIYF
>TRBV15|.|.|TRBJ2-1
TGTGCCACCAGCAGAGCTTCCGGGACCCTCGATGAGCAGTTCTTC
CATSRASGTLDEQFF
>TRBV10-3|.|TRBD2|TRBJ2-3
TGTGCCATCAGTGAGTCGTTGGCGGGGGGCACCACAGATACGCAGTATTTT
CAISESLAGGTTDTQYF
>TRBV7-9|.|TRBD1|TRBJ2-5
TGTGCCAGCAGCTCCTCGACCGGGACAGGGAAAGAGACCCAGTACTTC
CASSSSTGTGKETQYF
>TRBV4-1|.|TRBD2|TRBJ2-7
TGCGCCAGCGGTCCAAAGACTAGCGATTCCTACGAGCAGTACTTC
CASGPKTSDSYEQYF
>TRBV19|.|.|TRBJ2-1
TGTGCCAGTAGTTGGGGTTTCCAGCAGTTCTTC
CASSWGFQQFF
>TRBV9|once|TRBD1|TRBJ2-3
TGTGCCAGCAGCGTAGCGGGACAGGGGGAATATGATACGCAGTATTTT
CASSVAGQGEYDTQYF
>TRBV19|.|TRBD2|TRBJ2-3
TGTGCCAGTAGTACCACGGGGGGAACCGCAGATACGCAGTATTTT
CASSTTGGTADTQYF
>TRBV6-5|.|.|TRBJ2-1
TGTGCCAGCGGCGACGTGGTGGACAATGAGCAGTTCTTC
CASGDVVDNEQFF
>TRBV27|once|TRBD1|TRBJ1-2
TGTGCCAGCAGTCCGTCTACAGGGGAATATAACTATGGCTACACCTTC
CASSPSTGEYNYGYTF
>TRBV6-5|.|.|TRBJ2-3
TGTGCCAGCAGTTACTCACTAGTCCCAGATACGCAGTATTTT
CASSYSLVPDTQYF
>TRBV5-4|.|TRBD2|TRBJ2-1
TGTGCCAGCAGCCAGAGACTAGCGGGGTTTCAGCGGTACAATGAGCAGTTCTTC
CASSQRLAGFQRYNEQFF
>TRBV27|.|TRBD2|TRBJ2-7
TGTGCCAGCAGTTCCACTCAAACTAGCGGGGCTTACGAGCAGTACTTC
CASSSTQTSGAYEQYF
>TRBV5-1|.|.|TRBJ2-2
TGCGCCAGCAGCTTCGGTTACGGGGAGCTGTTTTTT
CASSFGYGELFF
>TRBV27|.|.|TRBJ2-3
TGTGCCAGCAGTGTCCGGGACACCAGCACAGATACGCAGTATTTT
CASSVRDTSTDTQYF
>TRBV5-1|.|.|TRBJ2-7
TGCGCCAGCAGCCTGGGAGCGAACTACGAGCAGTACTTC
CASSLGANYEQYF
>TRBV6-5|.|TRBD2|TRBJ2-7
TGTGCCAGCAGTTACGCGGGGGTTGGTTTGGGCTACGAGCAGTACTTC
CASSYAGVGLGYEQYF
>TRBV11-3|.|TRBD1|TRBJ2-2
TGTGCCAGCAGCTTAAAGGGGGCAGGATACACCGGGGAGCTGTTTTTT
CASSLKGAGYTGELFF
>TRBV27|.|.|TRBJ1-1
TGTGCCAGCAGTTTAATCGGGGTGAACACTGAAGCTTTCTTT
CASSLIGVNTEAFF
>TRBV4-1|.|.|TRBJ2-7
TGCGCCAGCAGCGTCATCGGGGCCTACGAGCAGTACTTC
CASSVIGAYEQYF